Presented here are 19 T cell receptor beta chains from one specimen sequenced in a study of blood T cells in healthy people across ages (dated by TCRdb to between 2014 and 2016). The library relied on 5' RACE. The instrument given in TCRdb is Illumina HiSeq 2500. A second roughly 7 to 11 cycle PCR used a sample-barcoded 5' primer and a J-beta primer mix. TCRdb reworked the public reads: Q25 trimming with fastp, MiXCR clone assembly, productive beta chains retained. Under each unique CDR3 protein, matching rows form one entry showing the most common genes and DNA. The sample table holds approximately 1,000,000 distinct CDR3 sequences, of which 35% to 40% were seen once. The biggest ten clones account for around 14% of the sample. Sequenced: blood. The receptors shown here come from a man in his late teens or twenties in good health.

This chain uses TRBV7-2 with TRBJ2-6; D not certain. V was clipped by 6 bases and J by 4 bases, with 10 bases between them. There are 14 residues in the CDR3. From germline, CDR1 is SGHTA and CDR2 FQGNSA. CDR3 bases: TGTGCCAGCAGGTCCCCAAGCGGGGCCAACGTCCTGACTTTC. It encodes CASRSPSGANVLTF.

The rearrangement joins TRBV4-1 to TRBJ1-5; perhaps TRBD1 as D (5 bases). V was shortened by 1 base and J by 6 bases, with 16 bases between the two germline ends. This CDR3 is 16 amino acids long. Germline CDR1 reads MGHRA; CDR2 reads YSYEKL. For the CDR3, the DNA is TGCGCCAGCAGCCAAGTTAATCTCCAGGGATTTCAGCCCCAGCATTTT. It yields the protein CASSQVNLQGFQPQHF.

This clonotype was recorded a few times. This chain links TRBV28 with TRBJ1-1; D gene uncertain. V shed 8 bases and J shed 6 bases, with 13 bases lying between them. Germline CDR1 MDHEN, CDR2 SYDVKM. There are 12 residues in the CDR3. The CDR3: CASARRVAEAFF. In DNA, the CDR3 is TGTGCCAGCGCCCGCCGGGTCGCTGAAGCTTTCTTT. Full variable domain (outside the CDR3, taken from reference TRBV28 and TRBJ1-1): DVKVTQSSRYLVKRTGEKVFLECVQDMDHENMFWYRQDPGLGLRLIYFSYDVKMKEKGDIPEGYSVSREKKERFSLILESASTNQTSMYLCASARRVAEAFFGQGTRLTVV.

V gene TRBV28 combines with J gene TRBJ2-1; no definite D call. The V end lost 1 base, the J end lost 10 bases, and 11 bases lay between the germline ends. This CDR3 contains 13 residues. Germline V lookup: CDR1 MDHEN, CDR2 SYDVKM. The CDR3 region has the DNA TGTGCCAGCAGTTTATTTTTAGCCTCCGAGCAGTTCTTC. It yields the protein CASSLFLASEQFF.

This clonotype was seen more than once but under ten times. This chain connects TRBV20-1 to TRBJ1-1; 11 nucleotides match TRBD1. This CDR3 region has 15 residues. Per germline, CDR1 DFQATT and CDR2 SNEGSKA (reference sequence). The J segment lost 6 bases and the V segment lost 0 bases, leaving 6 bases of the junction unmatched. The CDR3 here is CSARDPGQGDAEAFF. DNA of the CDR3: TGCAGTGCTAGAGATCCGGGACAGGGGGATGCTGAAGCTTTCTTT.

The chain carries TRBV2 and TRBJ2-2; D is unclear. CDR3 length: 14 residues. V was trimmed by 6 bases and J by 0 bases, leaving 8 bases between them. The germline CDR1 and CDR2 sequences are SNHLY and FYNNEI. The CDR3 is CASSDAANTGELFF. CDR3 nucleotides: TGTGCCAGCAGCGACGCCGCGAACACCGGGGAGCTGTTTTTT.

The chain carries TRBV6-5 and TRBJ2-7; 7 positions match TRBD2. After removal of 10 bases from V and 1 base from J, the junction contained 7 bases not matched to a gene. The CDR3 is 13 residues long. Per germline, CDR1 MNHEY and CDR2 SVGAGI. The CDR3: CATRQRDSYEQYF. CDR3 nucleotide sequence: TGTGCCACGAGACAGCGGGATTCCTACGAGCAGTACTTC.

The table lists this clonotype with many counts. The chain links TRBV9 to TRBJ2-7, with TRBD1 identical over 9 bases. Germline V gene sequence: CDR1 SGDLS, CDR2 YYNGEE. The ends lost 4 bases at V and 5 bases at J; junction bases unmatched: 10. The CDR3 totals 15 residues. CDR3: CASSLEGQGIDEQYF. DNA of the CDR3: TGTGCCAGCAGCTTAGAGGGACAGGGCATTGACGAGCAGTACTTC.

This clonotype was picked up a small number of times. The chain couples TRBV28 to TRBJ2-1; D is undetermined. With 4 bases removed from V and 5 bases from J, the gap between germline ends came to 15 bases. This CDR3 contains 15 residues. The germline V gene has CDR1 MDHEN and CDR2 SYDVKM. CDR3 DNA: TGTGCCAGCAGTTCCCTTAAGATGAGCGACAATGAGCAGTTCTTC. Translated: CASSSLKMSDNEQFF.

This clonotype was counted at least ten times. The J gene is TRBJ2-1, the V gene TRBV7-9, with D unclear. V lost 3 bases to trimming and J lost 0 bases, with 9 bases between them. In germline, CDR1 is SEHNR, CDR2 FQNEAQ (reference sequence). The CDR3 is 15 residues long. The CDR3 here is CASSLVVSSYNEQFF. The CDR3 DNA reads TGTGCCAGCAGCTTGGTGGTTAGCTCCTACAATGAGCAGTTCTTC.

This chain uses TRBV6-2 or TRBV6-3 with TRBJ2-2; D remains ambiguous. CDR1 MNHEY and CDR2 SVGEGT come from the germline V gene. V lost 3 bases and J 0 bases, leaving 11 bases between the germline ends. CDR3 size: 16 residues. CDR3: CASSYRSRANTGELFF. CDR3 nucleotide sequence: TGTGCCAGCAGTTATAGGTCTAGGGCGAACACCGGGGAGCTGTTTTTT.

The chain combines TRBV7-3 with TRBJ2-1; TRBD2 matches at 11 bases. V was pared by 5 bases and J by 3 bases, with 6 bases of the junction left unmatched. CDR3 length: 16 residues. The germline V gene has CDR1 SGHTA and CDR2 FQGTGA. CDR3 coding DNA: TGTGCCAGCAGCCTCCACGGGACTAGCGGCTACAATGAGCAGTTCTTC. Protein product: CASSLHGTSGYNEQFF.

This clonotype was seen a few times. This rearrangement joins TRBV29-1 to TRBJ1-6; 9 bases are shared with TRBD1. The trim removed 6 bases at V and 6 bases at J, leaving 3 bases unmatched. The CDR3 extends over 13 amino acids. CDR1 and CDR2 (germline): SQVTM, ANQGSEA. As DNA, the CDR3 is TGCAGCGTGGGACAGGGCCCTAATTCACCCCTCCACTTT. Translated: CSVGQGPNSPLHF.

V and J are TRBV12-3 or TRBV12-4 and TRBJ1-1; no reliable D call. V lost 6 bases to trimming and J lost 0 bases, with 14 bases between them. This CDR3 region has 15 residues. The CDR3 DNA is TGTGCCAGCAGGACCCAGACAATAATGAACACTGAAGCTTTCTTT. Translating it yields CASRTQTIMNTEAFF.

CDR3 protein: CASSYEGLPGDTQYF. The CDR3 DNA is TGTGCCAGCAGTTACGAGGGCCTACCCGGTGATACGCAGTATTTT. The rearrangement uses TRBV6-5 and TRBJ2-3; TRBD2 is a possible D gene (5 bases). The CDR3 has 15 residues. The V end lost 2 bases, the J end lost 6 bases, and 15 bases lay between the germline ends. CDR1 and CDR2 from the germline V gene are MNHEY and SVGAGI.

The chain employs TRBV5-6 and TRBJ2-7; D is ambiguous. Trimming shortened V by 0 bases and J by 0 bases, and 7 bases separated the two germline ends. The CDR3 loop spans 14 amino acids. Germline CDR1 reads SGHDT; CDR2 reads YYEEEE. The CDR3 is CASSLGPTSYEQYF. DNA for the CDR3: TGTGCCAGCAGCTTGGGACCAACCTCCTACGAGCAGTACTTC.

The chain recombines TRBV9 with TRBJ2-3; D is perhaps TRBD2 (6 bases). The CDR3 spans 15 residues. V dropped 4 bases and J dropped 2 bases, with 14 bases sitting between them. The germline CDR1 and CDR2 sequences are SGDLS and YYNGEE. CDR3: CASSPGGALTDTQYF. DNA of the CDR3: TGTGCCAGCAGCCCCGGCGGGGCCCTCACAGATACGCAGTATTTT.

The V gene is TRBV4-3, the J gene TRBJ2-3, with no clear D. Per germline, CDR1 LGHNA and CDR2 YSLEER. CDR3 length: 13 residues. Trimming stripped 1 base from V and 5 bases from J, with 7 bases between. The CDR3 DNA reads TGCGCCAGCAGCCAAGTTCGCCGAGATACGCAGTATTTT. Translation: CASSQVRRDTQYF.

The chain uses TRBV6-2 or TRBV6-3 and TRBJ1-6; D is unclear. CDR1 and CDR2 from the germline V gene are MNHEY and SVGEGT. V was pared by 4 bases and J by 5 bases, with 9 bases between. The CDR3 length is 14 residues. DNA for the CDR3: TGTGCCAGCAGTTTCAGACAAAATAATTCACCCCTCCACTTT. This translates into CASSFRQNNSPLHF.